A selection of T cell receptor beta chains follows, all from one sample in a study of T cells in Graves' hyperthyroidism and ophthalmopathy. TCRdb re-analysed the multiplex PCR reads in MiXCR, keeping a single row per CDR3 protein. The repertoire has roughly 600,000 distinct CDR3 sequences, roughly 15% of them found once; the top ten carry about 12%. Sequenced input: blood. The receptors were gathered from a woman aged 45-65 years with Graves' ophthalmopathy. The CDR3 runs from the conserved cysteine through the conserved F or W. Fields, in order: D gene, clone size, CDR3 length, V gene, J gene, CDR3 protein, CDR3 DNA. D genes are given only for firm matches. Clone size is not always given. Where it is, it says once, few, many or a class for expanded clones.

TRBD2	few	12	TRBV10-3	TRBJ2-7	CATTSGRLEQYF	TGTGCCACAACTAGCGGGAGGCTCGAGCAGTACTTC
-	few	18	TRBV3-2	TRBJ2-2	CASSQDLGAGTNTGELFF	TGTGCCAGCAGCCAAGATCTAGGGGCGGGAACGAACACCGGGGAGCTGTTTTTT
TRBD1	many	15	TRBV28	TRBJ1-1	CASSLGQGWGTEAFF	TGTGCCAGCAGCCTAGGACAGGGCTGGGGGACTGAAGCTTTCTTT
-	many	11	TRBV14	TRBJ2-1	CASSQVREQFF	TGTGCCAGCAGCCAAGTCAGAGAGCAGTTCTTC
-	few	13	TRBV5-1	TRBJ2-1	CASSSNSNNEQFF	TGCGCCAGCAGCTCCAACAGTAACAATGAGCAGTTCTTC
-	few	15	TRBV6-1	TRBJ1-6	CASRDSGDYNSPLHF	TGTGCCAGCAGGGACAGCGGCGATTATAATTCACCCCTCCACTTT
-	many	14	TRBV6-2/TRBV6-3	TRBJ2-3	CASRSLHYTDTQYF	TGTGCCAGCAGATCCCTGCACTACACAGATACGCAGTATTTT
TRBD2	many	15	TRBV20-1	TRBJ2-1	CSARGRLAGYNEQFF	TGCAGTGCTAGGGGGAGACTAGCCGGCTACAATGAGCAGTTCTTC
-	many	17	TRBV6-5	TRBJ1-1	CASSYLGAGPQNTEAFF	TGTGCCAGCAGTTACTTAGGTGCCGGGCCGCAGAACACTGAAGCTTTCTTT
-	-	17	TRBV4-1	TRBJ2-4	CASSQVVTLLAKNIQYF	TGCGCCAGCAGCCAAGTGGTAACGCTCCTAGCCAAAAACATTCAGTACTTC
TRBD2	few	14	TRBV29-1	TRBJ2-7	CSAAGLAGGYEQYF	TGCAGCGCCGCCGGACTAGCGGGAGGCTACGAGCAGTACTTC
-	-	15	TRBV6-2/TRBV6-3	TRBJ2-5	CASSYLAEYQETQYF	TGTGCCAGCAGTTATTTGGCGGAGTACCAAGAGACCCAGTACTTC
-	-	17	TRBV10-3	TRBJ2-6	CAISDLGQRSGANVLTF	TGTGCCATCAGTGATTTAGGACAACGCTCTGGGGCCAACGTCCTGACTTTC
-	many	14	TRBV5-1	TRBJ1-1	CASSLDQGGTEAFF	TGCGCCAGCAGCTTGGACCAGGGCGGTACTGAAGCTTTCTTT
-	many	13	TRBV12-5	TRBJ2-3	CASGPDSTDTQYF	TGTGCTAGTGGGCCCGACAGCACAGATACGCAGTATTTT
TRBD2	-	12	TRBV20-1	TRBJ2-5	CSASSGSETQYF	TGCAGTGCTAGTAGCGGGAGCGAGACCCAGTACTTC
-	many	14	TRBV20-1	TRBJ1-1	CSARNAPGAIEAFF	TGCAGTGCTAGAAACGCACCGGGGGCGATTGAAGCTTTCTTT
-	few	14	TRBV6-1	TRBJ2-5	CASSYMDNQETQYF	TGTGCCAGCAGTTACATGGACAACCAAGAGACCCAGTACTTC
TRBD2	-	14	TRBV3-1	TRBJ2-7	CASSRAGGPHEQYF	TGTGCCAGCAGCAGAGCGGGGGGGCCCCACGAGCAGTACTTC
-	few	15	TRBV5-8	TRBJ2-5	CASSLLGRVEETQYF	TGTGCCAGCAGCTTACTGGGCAGGGTGGAAGAGACCCAGTACTTC
-	many	11	TRBV3-1	TRBJ2-5	CASSPGQTQYF	TGTGCCAGCAGCCCGGGACAGACCCAGTACTTC
-	many	14	TRBV20-1	TRBJ1-5	CSARDLRGNQPQHF	TGCAGTGCTAGAGATCTCCGGGGCAATCAGCCCCAGCATTTT
-	many	14	TRBV12-3/TRBV12-4	TRBJ1-5	CATSRRGRNQPQHF	TGTGCCACCAGTCGGAGGGGCAGGAATCAGCCCCAGCATTTT
-	many	15	TRBV20-1	TRBJ2-5	CSARGDLSRQETQYF	TGCAGTGCTAGGGGGGACTTGTCGCGGCAAGAGACCCAGTACTTC
TRBD2	many	15	TRBV10-3	TRBJ2-5	CAISVLAGGQETQYF	TGTGCCATCAGCGTACTAGCGGGAGGACAAGAGACCCAGTACTTC
-	-	12	TRBV28	TRBJ2-7	CATGTPNYEQYF	TGTGCCACCGGGACACCGAACTACGAGCAGTACTTC
-	many	13	TRBV12-3/TRBV12-4	TRBJ1-2	CASSPGPLRGYTF	TGTGCCAGCAGCCCCGGACCGCTTAGGGGCTACACCTTC
TRBD2	many	16	TRBV28	TRBJ2-7	CASSPRVAGGKYEQYF	TGTGCCAGCAGTCCTAGGGTAGCGGGAGGGAAATACGAGCAGTACTTC
-	few	16	TRBV7-9	TRBJ1-1	CASSLPPLHPNTEAFF	TGTGCCAGCAGCTTACCTCCGCTACACCCCAACACTGAAGCTTTCTTT
TRBD2	few	14	TRBV7-9	TRBJ2-1	CASSTTSGSNEQFF	TGTGCCAGCAGCACCACTAGCGGATCCAATGAGCAGTTCTTC
-	many	15	TRBV28	TRBJ2-7	CASTVTQGIPYEQYF	TGTGCCAGCACCGTTACCCAGGGGATCCCCTACGAGCAGTACTTC
TRBD1	-	16	TRBV4-2	TRBJ1-2	CASSQAGQGIEDGYTF	TGTGCCAGCAGCCAAGCGGGACAGGGGATAGAGGATGGCTACACCTTC
-	many	13	TRBV5-1	TRBJ2-1	CASSYSPRNEQFF	TGCGCCAGCAGCTATAGCCCTAGAAATGAGCAGTTCTTC
TRBD2	many	18	TRBV5-6	TRBJ2-2	CASSLGRTSGTSTGELFF	TGTGCCAGCAGCTTGGGACGGACTAGCGGAACGAGCACCGGGGAGCTGTTTTTT
TRBD2	-	15	TRBV6-1	TRBJ2-5	CASGGGLGFQETQYF	TGTGCCAGCGGAGGGGGACTAGGGTTTCAAGAGACCCAGTACTTC
TRBD2	many	16	TRBV5-1	TRBJ2-1	CASSLGLGGRSDEQFF	TGCGCCAGCAGCTTGGGTCTAGGCGGGAGGTCCGATGAGCAGTTCTTC
TRBD2	many	17	TRBV7-9	TRBJ2-7	CASSLVLSGLVSYEQYF	TGTGCCAGCAGCTTAGTTCTTAGCGGGTTGGTTTCCTACGAGCAGTACTTC
-	many	11	TRBV20-1	TRBJ1-2	CSASFGDGYTF	TGCAGTGCTAGTTTCGGGGACGGCTACACCTTC
TRBD2	few	16	TRBV15	TRBJ2-2	CATGGTSRLIAGELFF	TGTGCCACCGGAGGGACTAGCCGGCTCATCGCCGGGGAGCTGTTTTTT
-	many	14	TRBV20-1	TRBJ1-5	CSARANGRSQPQHF	TGCAGTGCTAGAGCAAATGGGCGCTCTCAGCCCCAGCATTTT
TRBD2	-	16	TRBV3-1	TRBJ2-4	CASSQRTSGSKNIQYF	TGTGCCAGCAGCCAAAGGACTAGCGGGAGCAAAAACATTCAGTACTTC
-	many	16	TRBV4-2	TRBJ1-5	CASSPRYAEANQPQHF	TGTGCCAGCAGTCCACGCTATGCGGAAGCCAATCAGCCCCAGCATTTT
-	many	14	TRBV5-1	TRBJ1-2	CASSLGHRVDGYTF	TGCGCCAGCAGCTTGGGACACCGTGTTGACGGCTACACCTTC
-	-	13	TRBV6-5	TRBJ2-7	CASSYSGDYEQYF	TGTGCCAGCAGTTACTCGGGTGACTACGAGCAGTACTTC
TRBD1	few	16	TRBV18	TRBJ1-6	CASSPTVRGQNSPLHF	TGTGCCAGCTCACCGACGGTCAGGGGGCAGAACTCACCCCTCCACTTT
-	many	14	TRBV28	TRBJ1-5	CASTLGLISQPQHF	TGTGCCAGCACCCTGGGACTTATTAGTCAGCCCCAGCATTTT
-	-	14	TRBV4-1	TRBJ1-1	CASRGQKMNTEAFF	TGCGCCAGCCGGGGCCAAAAAATGAACACTGAAGCTTTCTTT
TRBD1	many	14	TRBV16	TRBJ1-2	CASSPSTGPSGYTF	TGTGCCAGCAGCCCATCGACAGGGCCGTCTGGCTACACCTTC
TRBD2	many	16	TRBV18	TRBJ2-7	CASSPINAGVHYEQYF	TGTGCCAGCTCACCAATAAACGCGGGAGTTCACTACGAGCAGTACTTC
TRBD2	few	13	TRBV29-1	TRBJ2-3	CSLQAGGGATQYF	TGCAGCTTACAAGCGGGAGGGGGAGCTACGCAGTATTTT
-	few	14	TRBV5-4	TRBJ2-5	CASSSYGSRETQYF	TGTGCCAGCAGTTCGTACGGGAGCAGGGAGACCCAGTACTTC
-	few	16	TRBV13	TRBJ2-2	CASSLVDRLNTGELFF	TGTGCCAGCAGCTTAGTCGACAGGCTGAACACCGGGGAGCTGTTTTTT
TRBD1	-	12	TRBV30	TRBJ1-2	CAGVKGGQGYTF	TGTGCCGGGGTTAAAGGGGGCCAGGGCTACACCTTC
-	many	13	TRBV14	TRBJ2-5	CASSQEVRKTQYF	TGTGCCAGCAGCCAAGAGGTGCGGAAGACCCAGTACTTC
-	few	13	TRBV6-2/TRBV6-3	TRBJ2-7	CASSYSDSGEQYF	TGTGCCAGCAGTTACTCGGACAGCGGCGAGCAGTACTTC
TRBD1	many	16	TRBV15	TRBJ2-1	CATSRDDRGPYNEQFF	TGTGCCACCAGCAGAGACGACAGGGGCCCCTACAATGAGCAGTTCTTC